This T cell receptor beta chain stems from a study of cytomegalovirus exposure and HLA in healthy donors (dated by TCRdb to 2016 to 2017). Notes on the research overall: An earlier analysis of a few hundred of the donors reported 276 Gb of sequence data and around 100 million unique TCR beta sequences obtained from roughly 170 million T cells. Roughly 300 gigabases of sequencing data and 80 million or so unique TCR sequences were included in an early release covering under 650 HLA-typed donors. Of the 398 genotyped donors, roughly 80% fell in the genetic ancestry cluster associated with self-reported Caucasian donors. The study aimed to test whether cataloging public T cell receptors could reveal signatures of past pathogen exposure. Using immunosequencing, the study profiled T cell repertoires from roughly 650 subjects and related those repertoires to cytomegalovirus serostatus. Along with the approximately 600-subject first cohort, a separate validation cohort of approximately 110 different subjects was used. To predict cytomegalovirus infection status, the study brought together high-throughput TCR immunosequencing, statistical association of individual TCRs with disease status, and machine learning. In a later analysis, previously published TCR beta repertoires from about 640 donors were re-analyzed and high-resolution HLA genotyping was added so that TCR occurrence patterns could be studied. In the later analysis, no new phenotypic data were used to find candidate immune exposures; instead, reliance was placed on TCR beta sequences and their occurrence across donors. An earlier analysis of approximately 640 of the donors applied high-throughput TCR beta sequencing to assess whether each TCR beta V gene segment acted as functional or pseudogenic. Donor age, sex, ethnicity and CMV serostatus were collected together with the repertoire data. In a later genetic analysis, genome-wide SNP genotypes for about 60% of the 666 donors were used, and that subset was treated as a discovery cohort. All discovery cohort repertoires had been generated using a single sequencing platform. HLA typing covered class I and class II loci at four-digit resolution. Typing coverage varied by locus: roughly 629-640 donors for A, B, C, DRB1 and DQB1; 522 for DQA1; around 570 for DPA1; roughly 450 for DPB1. Four or five DR-DQ haplotypes were handled as single units for association and clustering, since linkage in the cohort was strong. On average, around 240,000 unique TCR beta nucleotide sequences were sequenced per donor among about 400 genotyped donors of the cohort, with roughly 18% of those sequences being non-productive.

Comment on this clone: Its antigen remains undetermined. Nothing much larger sits one base from this clone, and base qualities are not available.

The cohort was made up of under 800 healthy bone marrow donors. All cohort members were sampled while nominally healthy, although unrecorded immune exposures were likely present. The donor was CMV seronegative and was included in the group of a few hundred seronegative cohort members. Each donor provided a peripheral blood sample, and peripheral blood mononuclear cells were used for TCR beta sequencing. Genomic DNA was extracted from the blood cell samples with the Qiagen DNeasy Blood Extraction Kit. The germline V gene provides CDR1 SGHTA and CDR2 FQGNSA. There are 14 amino acids in the CDR3, from cysteine to phenylalanine inclusive. Of the read, only the CDR3 DNA is kept; its 42 bases are in frame from base 1. V gives up 4 bases and J gives up 7 bases, and the segment between their germline ends measures 16 bases. The study at large found these results: The authors suggested that the approach could potentially be generalized to other disease states and immunological phenotypes. The 87-base-pair reads could not distinguish some IMGT-functional V segments, including TRBV6-2 and TRBV6-3, so those segments were excluded. In a later genetic analysis, a missense DCLRE1C variant was associated with V-gene and J-gene trimming of TCR beta chains, and the association was replicated in an independent cohort. A further reported finding was that TCR beta sequences accurately predicted the HLA-A and HLA-B alleles for most subjects in the first cohort. A cluster of highly shared sequence variants was judged likely to represent a technical artifact of the sequencing pipeline. In a later analysis, several top co-occurrence clusters were reported to appear linked to parvovirus B19, influenza, CMV and Epstein-Barr virus. According to a later genetic analysis, donors in an Asian-associated ancestry cluster had fewer N-insertions in productive TCRs than the approximately 650-donor mean. Presence/absence analyses assumed roughly uniform sequencing depth across donors, an assumption that may not hold. At a false discovery rate of 0.05, a later analysis linked around 17,000 TCR beta sequences to specific HLA alleles. The cohort was sequenced for TCR beta chains only, and without alpha or paired-chain data the features that could be detected were limited. An earlier analysis of around 540 of the donors showed that most TCR beta V segments appeared in productive rearrangements either about 87% or about 30% of the time, which broadly matched IMGT annotations. Across donors, most TCR sequences were observed very rarely, whereas some public TCRs were present in many individuals. Linkage disequilibrium might explain the correlated functional status among segregating V segments, but an unknown experimental factor could not be ruled out. Because HLA typing was unavailable for some donors at each locus, only the typed subset was used in association tests. Because counts were too low, more than 15 rarely observed V segments, including chromosome 9 orphons, were excluded from the earlier analysis of under 650 of the donors. CMV serostatus was the only immune exposure information available for the cohort. Cytomegalovirus status was reported to be diagnosed by the classifier with high specificity and sensitivity in both the original and validation cohorts. The study listed 164 TCR beta chains as associated with cytomegalovirus. According to a later analysis, TCR association rates differed among HLA loci, with DRB1 alleles showing the most associated TCRs and HLA-C alleles showing the fewest. A few of the identified cytomegalovirus-associated TCR beta chains were confirmed in vitro to be specific for cytomegalovirus antigens. When HLA alleles, especially DR and DQ, strongly co-occurred, TCR associations were difficult to assign to individual alleles. According to a later analysis, most CMV-associated TCR beta chains appeared to be HLA-restricted, and the HLA associations seemed to be driven largely by CMV exposure. In a later analysis, HLA-associated TCR beta chains showed more clonal expansion and lower generation probabilities than non-associated chains that were equally common.

The library relied on the immunoSEQ multiplex PCR assay. For the multiplex PCR, a mixture combining 60 forward primers for TCR Vbeta segments and 13 reverse primers for TCR Jbeta segments was used. A multiplex PCR assay on genomic DNA amplified the CDR3 region of rearranged TCR beta genes. The amplified TCR beta libraries were sequenced on the Illumina HiSeq System as 87-base-pair reads. As for the original processing: Across the roughly 700 repertoires, a later analysis counted 78 million or so unique TCR beta chains, roughly 11 million of which were shared by at least two donors. To remove PCR and sequencing errors, raw reads were error-corrected and collapsed into unique sequences using a nearest-neighbor algorithm that merged closely related sequences. To assign V, D and J gene segments, CDR3 sequences were aligned to IMGT reference sequences. Each retained sequence needed at least a six-nucleotide match to both a V gene segment and a J gene segment. A rearrangement was called productive if the CDR3 had no stop codons and remained in frame with V and J, and every other rearrangement was called non-productive. Following IMGT convention, CDR3 was defined as the stretch from the second conserved V-encoded cysteine to the conserved J-encoded phenylalanine. In an earlier analysis of around 540 of the donors, sequences lacking an unambiguous match to a single V gene segment were excluded. In an earlier analysis of roughly 600 of the donors, a V segment was called functional when productive rearrangements were above 56.7%, and segregating when the standard deviation between donors exceeded 5%. A statistical classification framework was developed to diagnose cytomegalovirus status using the catalog of TCR beta chain sequences. In a later analysis, TCR nucleotide sequences were compared against IMGT/GENE-DB human TR gene sequences so that V and J genes could be assigned. A later analysis assigned CDR3 sequences and most-parsimonious VDJ recombination scenarios with the TCRdist pipeline. In a later analysis, every TCR beta chain was defined by the combination of its CDR3 amino acid sequence and its V-gene family, and reads without a unique V-gene family were dropped. A later analysis removed 592 highly shared, low-generation-probability nucleotide sequences to deal with suspected cross-contamination and a sequencing artifact. In a later analysis, a clonal expansion index was calculated for each public chain from normalized within-repertoire ranks of inferred template counts. In a later analysis, generation probabilities were computed using a VDJ recombination model fitted to out-of-frame rearrangements, and the results were checked against IGoR. In a later analysis, TCR-TCR, TCR-HLA and TCR-CMV co-occurrence was scored with hypergeometric tests, and a repertoire-size bias correction was applied to TCR pairs. In a later analysis, false discovery rates were estimated by permuting HLA or CMV assignments 20 times. A later analysis grouped co-occurring TCRs with DBSCAN, adding TCRdist sequence similarity when clustering within HLA-allele-positive subsets. For co-occurrence clustering, repertoires with fewer than 30,000 or more than 120,000 public chains were excluded, along with four to six repertoires with anomalous nucleotide sharing. TCRdb took this table from immuneACCESS and kept in-frame rearrangements with V and J called. Such tables lack part of the clones; where checked against another copy, unresolved V genes explain under half of the gap, and the rest is unexplained. That table furnishes V, J and clone size, whereas the DNA furnished D and trimming. The sample includes 150,000 to 200,000 clones, with over 70% observed a single time. The ten largest clones represent about 3.4% of the sample.

Sequenced input: PBMCs. The chain employs TRBV7-2 and TRBJ1-2; perhaps TRBD1 is the D gene, with 6 bases matching. This TCR was sampled from a male donor in good health and CMV-seronegative. Here is the DNA: TGTGCCAGCAGCTGGATAAACAGGGTGTCTGGCTACACCTTC. Its product reads: CASSWINRVSGYTF.